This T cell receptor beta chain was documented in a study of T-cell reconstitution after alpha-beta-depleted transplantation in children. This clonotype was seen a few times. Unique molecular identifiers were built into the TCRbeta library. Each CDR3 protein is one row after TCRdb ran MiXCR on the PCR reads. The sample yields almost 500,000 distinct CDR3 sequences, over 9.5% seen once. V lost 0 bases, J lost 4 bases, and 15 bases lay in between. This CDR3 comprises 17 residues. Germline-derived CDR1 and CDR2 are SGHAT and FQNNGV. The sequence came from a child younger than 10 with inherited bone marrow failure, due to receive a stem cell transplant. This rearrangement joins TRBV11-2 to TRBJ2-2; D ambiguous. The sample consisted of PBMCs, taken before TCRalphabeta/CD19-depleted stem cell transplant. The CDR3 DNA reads TGTGCCAGCAGCTTAGATTTCGGACCGTCTTTCACCGGGGAGCTGTTTTTT. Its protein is CASSLDFGPSFTGELFF.